The 25 T cell receptor beta chains given below trace back to one sample, sequenced in a study of shared clonotypes between healthy human individuals. Some clones are missing from TCRdb's copy, which holds only in-frame ones; the method was immunoSEQ multiplex PCR. The sample includes roughly 1 million clones, around 76% of them seen just once. The sample consisted of memory CD4+ T cells sorted from blood. Subset in this sample: CD45RA-negative fraction. The receptors come from a young man in good health.

The chain couples TRBV7-3 to TRBJ2-3; TRBD2 matches at 9 bases. Trimming at V came to 6 bases and at J to 1 base, leaving 8 bases not matched to a gene. This CDR3 is 16 amino acids long. Germline loops: CDR1 SGHTA, CDR2 FQGTGA. CDR3 region: CASSPRVAGGTDTQYF. CDR3 DNA: TGTGCCAGCAGTCCCAGGGTAGCGGGGGGCACAGATACGCAGTATTTT.

Concerning this clone: This same CDR3 is encoded by further DNA sequences in the sample. The gene calls are TRBV18 and TRBJ1-1, with 7 bases matching TRBD1. V shed 3 bases, J shed 3 bases, and the junction held 1 base outside the gene matches. Germline values: CDR1 KGHSH, CDR2 LQKENI. The CDR3 covers 13 residues. CDR3: CASSPGQDTEAFF. The CDR3 DNA sequence: TGTGCCAGCTCACCCGGACAGGACACTGAAGCTTTCTTT.

V is TRBV5-6 and J is TRBJ1-3; D might be TRBD1 (5 bases). Deletions cut 0 bases from V and 5 bases from J, with 12 bases between. This CDR3 comprises 15 residues. Per the germline V gene, CDR1 is SGHDT and CDR2 is YYEEEE. The CDR3 reads CASSLANGARNTIYF. CDR3 bases: TGTGCCAGCAGCTTGGCCAACGGGGCCCGAAACACCATATATTTT.

On this clone: The same CDR3 also results from other DNA sequences found in this sample. V and J are TRBV6-1 and TRBJ1-5, with unresolved D. From germline, CDR1 is MNHNS and CDR2 SASEGT. V was cut by 2 bases and J by 3 bases, with 8 bases left in between. The CDR3 is made up of 14 amino acids. The CDR3 bases are TGTGCCAGCAGTGAATCAGGCTACAATCAGCCCCAGCATTTT. This gives the protein CASSESGYNQPQHF.

The gene calls are TRBV6-1 and TRBJ2-2; possibly TRBD2 for D (7 bases). Deletions cut 4 bases from V and 4 bases from J, with 13 bases between. Germline CDR1 reads MNHNS; CDR2 reads SASEGT. The CDR3 runs to 15 residues. CDR3 in amino acids: CASSVGGRGTGELFF. CDR3 bases: TGTGCCAGCAGTGTGGGGGGGCGAGGCACCGGGGAGCTGTTTTTT.

DNA of the CDR3: TGCGCCAGCAGCCAAGTCCAGGACGTTGCGAACACCGGGGAGCTGTTTTTT. Its translation is CASSQVQDVANTGELFF. The chain links TRBV4-1 to TRBJ2-2, with no clear D. V lost 1 base and J 0 bases, leaving 12 bases between the germline ends. This CDR3 has 17 residues. Germline V gene lookup returns CDR1 MGHRA and CDR2 YSYEKL.

There are many counts of this clone. The chain carries TRBV5-1 and TRBJ2-3, with 8 nucleotides matching TRBD2. From germline, CDR1 is SGHRS and CDR2 YFSETQ. The CDR3 spans 16 residues. J was trimmed by 1 base and V by 4 bases; bases with no gene match: 8. The CDR3 DNA is TGCGCCAGCAGCCCTCCGGTGCGGGGGGGCACAGATACGCAGTATTTT. It translates to CASSPPVRGGTDTQYF.

This CDR3 reads CASSEAVTGRRGYTF. CDR3 in DNA: TGTGCCAGCAGTGAAGCCGTGACAGGGCGGCGCGGCTACACCTTC. The gene calls are TRBV2 and TRBJ1-2; TRBD1 aligns across 7 bases. In germline, CDR1 is SNHLY, CDR2 FYNNEI. Trimming at V came to 0 bases and at J to 8 bases, leaving 9 bases not matched to a gene. This CDR3 has 15 amino acids.

The gene calls are TRBV5-4 and TRBJ2-7; 12 bases fit TRBD2. Germline CDR1 SGHNT, CDR2 YYREEE (reference sequence). This CDR3 has 15 amino acids. The ends lost 4 bases at V and 5 bases at J; junction bases unmatched: 7. The DNA for the CDR3 is TGTGCCAGCAGCAATGGACTAGCGGGGATCCACGAGCAGTACTTC. Its translation is CASSNGLAGIHEQYF.

This clone was seen a handful of times. This chain connects TRBV7-2 to TRBJ2-1; D possibly corresponds to TRBD2 (5 bases). The CDR3 contains 16 residues. From germline, CDR1 is SGHTA and CDR2 FQGNSA. V was shortened by 2 bases and J by 6 bases, with 17 bases between the two germline ends. CDR3 bases: TGTGCCAGCAGCTTATCAAGGCTAGCCCTTAGCAATGAGCAGTTCTTC. This sequence encodes CASSLSRLALSNEQFF.

J is TRBJ2-2 and V is TRBV6-5; no reliable D call. The CDR3 is 14 residues long. Trimming removed 5 bases at V and 0 bases at J, with 7 bases between. The germline V gene has CDR1 MNHEY and CDR2 SVGAGI. This CDR3 reads CASSTHANTGELFF. Written as DNA, the CDR3 is TGTGCCAGCAGTACACACGCGAACACCGGGGAGCTGTTTTTT.

The chain recombines TRBV5-4 with TRBJ2-7, with a tentative D call TRBD2 (6 bases). CDR1 and CDR2 from the germline V gene are SGHNT and YYREEE (reference sequence). This CDR3 contains 15 residues. The V end lost 4 bases, the J end lost 3 bases, and 17 bases lay between the germline ends. The CDR3 is CASSRAMGGYYEQYF. For the CDR3, the DNA is TGTGCCAGCAGCAGGGCCATGGGGGGATACTACGAGCAGTACTTC.

The chain combines TRBV6-5 with TRBJ2-7, with TRBD2 matching 7 bases. The CDR3 is made up of 14 amino acids. V gave up 2 bases and J gave up 2 bases; unmatched junction bases: 3. The germline V gene encodes CDR1 MNHEY and CDR2 SVGAGI. The CDR3 region is CASSYSGMPYEQYF. The CDR3 DNA reads as TGTGCCAGCAGTTACAGCGGGATGCCCTACGAGCAGTACTTC.

V gene TRBV7-9 combines with J gene TRBJ2-1, with TRBD1 identical over 8 bases. The V segment lost 5 bases and the J segment 7 bases; nucleotides outside the gene matches: 7. CDR3 length equals 14 residues. Germline V lookup: CDR1 SEHNR, CDR2 FQNEAQ (reference sequence). CDR3: CASSLSRQGNEQFF. The CDR3 nucleotides read TGTGCCAGCAGCCTATCCCGACAGGGGAATGAGCAGTTCTTC.

In its sample, this clone was seen many times. V and J are TRBV2 and TRBJ2-7; tentative D call: TRBD2 (7 bases). V lost 4 bases and J lost 3, with 13 bases in between. Germline values: CDR1 SNHLY, CDR2 FYNNEI. The CDR3 consists of 14 residues. The CDR3 spells CASSVPGGLYEQYF. The CDR3 DNA sequence: TGTGCCAGCAGTGTTCCCGGGGGGCTCTACGAGCAGTACTTC.

The chain is built from TRBV7-2 and TRBJ2-3; a possible D gene is TRBD1 (5 bases). V was pared by 2 bases and J by 0 bases, with 9 bases between. This CDR3 has 15 amino acids. Germline lookup yields CDR1 SGHTA and CDR2 FQGNSA. The CDR3 DNA sequence: TGTGCCAGCAGCTTATATCAGGGAAGCACAGATACGCAGTATTTT. Translation: CASSLYQGSTDTQYF.

The chain joins TRBV5-4 to TRBJ2-7, with 7 bases fitting TRBD1. After removal of 0 bases from V and 9 bases from J, the junction contained 3 bases not matched to a gene. Looked up from germline, CDR1 is SGHNT and CDR2 is YYREEE (reference sequence). The length of the CDR3 is 12 residues. The CDR3 loop is CASSLDRGRQYF. The DNA of the CDR3 is TGTGCCAGCAGCTTGGACAGGGGAAGGCAGTACTTC.

In regard to this clone: The identical CDR3 is also encoded by other nucleotide sequences in the sample. V usage is TRBV5-4 and J usage is TRBJ2-7; D tentatively fits TRBD1 or TRBD2 (5 bases each). The CDR3 has 14 amino acids. Germline CDR1 reads SGHNT; CDR2 reads YYREEE (reference sequence). Trimming removed 4 bases at V and 1 base at J, with 12 bases between. The CDR3 nucleotides read TGTGCCAGCAGCACCGGGACGGTTTCCTACGAGCAGTACTTC. Translation: CASSTGTVSYEQYF.

The chain has TRBV27 and TRBJ1-2, with D perhaps TRBD1 (5 bases). Germline V gene data show CDR1 as MNHEY and CDR2 as SMNVEV (reference sequence). Trimming took off 2 bases at V and 5 bases at J, with 21 bases between the two ends. The CDR3 is 17 residues long. The CDR3 nucleotides read TGTGCCAGCAGTTTAAAGGGACCGACGGGGACGGTGTATGGCTACACCTTC. Protein: CASSLKGPTGTVYGYTF.

The gene calls are TRBV6-8 and TRBJ2-7; D may be TRBD1 (5 bases). The CDR3 contains 14 residues. V lost 2 bases to trimming and J lost 2 bases, with 10 bases between them. Germline CDR1 is MNHGY and CDR2 is SAAAGT. In DNA form, the CDR3 reads TGTGCCAGCAGTTACCGGCCAGGGACCTACGAGCAGTACTTC. Translation: CASSYRPGTYEQYF.

This rearrangement joins TRBV7-2 to TRBJ2-7; D gene uncertain. CDR1 is SGHTA, CDR2 FQGNSA, per germline. Between the trimmed V and J ends, which lost 5 bases and 1 base, there was a span of 18 bases. The CDR3 extends over 16 amino acids. CDR3: CASSTGPGPPSYEQYF. In DNA, the CDR3 is TGTGCCAGCAGCACCGGCCCCGGACCCCCTTCCTACGAGCAGTACTTC.

This clone was found a few times. J is TRBJ2-3 and V is TRBV4-3; D remains ambiguous. CDR3 length: 15 residues. Trimming pared 1 base from V and 6 bases from J, leaving 14 bases between. The germline V gene encodes CDR1 LGHNA and CDR2 YSLEER. The CDR3 sequence is CASSQASVASDTQYF. The DNA of the CDR3 is TGCGCCAGCAGCCAAGCCAGTGTGGCCTCGGATACGCAGTATTTT.

This chain connects TRBV5-8 to TRBJ2-5; D unresolved. The length of the CDR3 is 13 residues. Trimming cost V 4 bases and J 5 bases, with 12 bases left between them. CDR1 is SGHTS, CDR2 YDEGEE, per germline. CDR3 region: CASSRPSKETQYF. CDR3 coding DNA: TGTGCCAGCAGCCGACCCTCGAAGGAGACCCAGTACTTC.

The rearrangement uses TRBV19 and TRBJ1-6, with 9 bases aligning to TRBD1. Trimming at V came to 5 bases and at J to 8 bases, leaving 16 bases not matched to a gene. This CDR3 has 18 residues. Germline loops: CDR1 LNHDA, CDR2 SQIVND (reference sequence). The chain's CDR3 is CASSRTLRQGVIHSPLHF. In DNA, the CDR3 is TGTGCCAGTAGTCGAACACTCAGACAGGGGGTAATACATTCACCCCTCCACTTT. The whole variable domain, filled in from reference TRBV19 and TRBJ1-6, reads DGGITQSPKYLFRKEGQNVTLSCEQNLNHDAMYWYRQDPGQGLRLIYYSQIVNDFQKGDIAEGYSVSREKKESFPLTVTSAQKNPTAFYLCASSRTLRQGVIHSPLHFGNGTRLTVT.

The chain carries TRBV25-1 and TRBJ2-1; D possibly corresponds to TRBD2 (5 bases). The CDR3 covers 15 residues. Germline CDR1 and CDR2: MGHDK and SYGVNS. V lost 4 bases to trimming and J lost 7 bases, with 17 bases between them. The CDR3 DNA reads TGTGCCAGCAGTGCAGAGGGAAGCGTCCCGAATGAGCAGTTCTTC. Translated: CASSAEGSVPNEQFF.